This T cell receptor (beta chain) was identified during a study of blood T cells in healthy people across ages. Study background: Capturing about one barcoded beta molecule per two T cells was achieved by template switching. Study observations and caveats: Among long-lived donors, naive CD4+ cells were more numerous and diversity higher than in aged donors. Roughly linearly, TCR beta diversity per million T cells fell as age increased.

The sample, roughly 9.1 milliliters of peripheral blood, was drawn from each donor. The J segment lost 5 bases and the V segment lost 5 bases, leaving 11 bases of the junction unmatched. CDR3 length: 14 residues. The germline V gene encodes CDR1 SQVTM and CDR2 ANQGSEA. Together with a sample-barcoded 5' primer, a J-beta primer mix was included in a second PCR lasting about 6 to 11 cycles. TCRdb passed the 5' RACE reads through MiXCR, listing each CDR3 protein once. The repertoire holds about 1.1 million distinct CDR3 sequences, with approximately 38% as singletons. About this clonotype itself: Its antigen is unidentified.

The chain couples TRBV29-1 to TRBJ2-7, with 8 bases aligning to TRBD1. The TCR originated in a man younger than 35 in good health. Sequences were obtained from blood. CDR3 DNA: TGCAGCGTTCCCCGACAGGGGTTTGGCCACGAGCAGTACTTC. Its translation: CSVPRQGFGHEQYF.